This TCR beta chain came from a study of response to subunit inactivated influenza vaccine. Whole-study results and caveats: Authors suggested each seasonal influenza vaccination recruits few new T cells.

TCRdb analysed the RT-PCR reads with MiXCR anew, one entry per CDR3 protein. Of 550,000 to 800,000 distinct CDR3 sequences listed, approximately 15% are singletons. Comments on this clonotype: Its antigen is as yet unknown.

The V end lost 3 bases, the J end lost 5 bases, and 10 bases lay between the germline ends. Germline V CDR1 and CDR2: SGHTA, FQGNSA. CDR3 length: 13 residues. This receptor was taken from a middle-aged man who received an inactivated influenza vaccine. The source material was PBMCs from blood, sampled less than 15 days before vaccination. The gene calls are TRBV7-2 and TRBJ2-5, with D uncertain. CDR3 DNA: TGTGCCAGCAGCTTCAAGGGCGACGAGACCCAGTACTTC. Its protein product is CASSFKGDETQYF.